The 3 T cell receptor beta chains given below trace back to one sample, sequenced in a study of blood T cells in healthy people across ages. The second PCR ran about 6 to 12 cycles with a sample-barcoded 5' primer and J-beta primers. TCRdb reanalysed the 5' RACE reads using MiXCR and keeps one entry per CDR3 protein. Of under 800,000 distinct CDR3 sequences in the sample, 43% were seen once. Sequenced input: blood. The receptors originated from a woman aged 55-70 years in good health.

This clonotype was counted only a few times. This chain connects TRBV6-2 or TRBV6-3 to TRBJ2-3; either TRBD1 or TRBD2 may fit D (5 bases each). Germline assignment: CDR1 MNHEY and CDR2 SVGEGT. This CDR3 spans 15 amino acids. V lost 5 bases and J lost 2, with 14 bases in between. CDR3 loop: CASSLPGRYTDTQYF. As DNA, the CDR3 is TGTGCCAGCAGTCTACCGGGACGGTACACAGATACGCAGTATTTT.

Points on this clonotype: One end of the junction does not line up with germline, which may come from a read error. The rearrangement joins TRBV28 to TRBJ1-5; D not resolved. CDR3 length: 14 amino acids. The germline V gene encodes CDR1 MDHEN and CDR2 SYDVKM. The CDR3 DNA reads TGTGCCGGCAGTTTAGAAGGAAACAATCAGCCCCAGCATTTT. Translation gives CAGSLEGNNQPQHF.

This clonotype was seen a few times. The CDR3 is CSARRTSGMIYNEQFF. The DNA of the CDR3 is TGCAGTGCTAGACGGACTAGCGGGATGATTTACAATGAGCAGTTCTTC. This rearrangement joins TRBV20-1 to TRBJ2-1, with TRBD2 matching over 12 bases. V shed 2 bases, J shed 4 bases, and the junction held 6 bases outside the gene matches. CDR3 length: 16 residues. Germline CDR1 reads DFQATT; CDR2 reads SNEGSKA (reference sequence).